Below, one T cell receptor (beta chain) is given with its context. The data stem from a study of OX40 agonist ivuxolimab in advanced cancers. Trimming took 4 bases from V and 7 from J, leaving 24 bases between them. CDR3 length equals 17 residues. The germline gives CDR1 SGDLS, CDR2 YYNGEE. The repertoire was sequenced with immunoSEQ multiplex PCR; TCRdb's copy has only in-frame clones and lacks some. The sample consists of 130,000 or so clones, approximately 90% of them appearing once. The chain joins TRBV9 to TRBJ2-1; D is possibly TRBD1 (5 bases). This receptor was taken from an adult with an advanced solid tumor such as melanoma, head and neck, liver or kidney cancer. Sequencing used CD4+ or CD8+ T cells sorted from blood, obtained in a trial of the OX40 agonist ivuxolimab. This CDR3 is CASSPISAPRAGNEQFF. The CDR3 DNA reads TGTGCCAGCAGCCCCATTTCGGCGCCAAGAGCAGGGAATGAGCAGTTCTTC.